Reported below is one T cell receptor (beta chain). In this sample, this clone turned up once. What antigen it recognizes has not been identified. No much larger clonotype is one base removed from it; base qualities were not supplied. This same CDR3 is encoded by further DNA sequences in the sample. Based on the germline V gene (reference sequence), the CDR1 and CDR2 sequences are LGHDT and YNNKEL. The germline V end is reduced by 4 bases and the J end by 2 bases; junction bases left unmatched: 3. The CDR3 starts with the cysteine, ends with the phenylalanine, and has 14 residues. Only the CDR3 DNA is retained, 42 bases long and in frame from the first base. The entry originates in a study of control samples from healthy donors and cancer patients (dated by TCRdb to the early 2020s). The library was generated by the immunoSEQ multiplex PCR assay. TCRdb holds this immuneACCESS table with in-frame rearrangements only. Some clones are missing; in checked studies, unresolved V genes explain under half, and the rest has no known cause. The sample records 95,000 to 150,000 clones, approximately 87% of which are singletons. The ten top clones hold roughly 3% of the sample.

The sequence joins TRBV3-1 (or the pseudogene TRBV3-2) to TRBJ1-1; the junction holds 8 bases that match TRBD1. The origin of this receptor is a man in his 60s in good health. The sequencing input was blood. At the DNA level, the sequence is TGTGCCAGCAGCCTAGGGACAGGCAACACTGAAGCTTTCTTT. Protein translation: CASSLGTGNTEAFF.